Here is one T cell receptor (beta chain) with its context. The antigen is not known. This sample was taken from a study of CD8 T cells in ankylosing spondylitis. Study outcomes and limitations: Certain motif variants had earlier been reported in reactive arthritis synovial fluid and blood. Ankylosing spondylitis blood appeared to carry a characteristic TCR beta motif of roughly eight highly homologous variants. There was reportedly significant enrichment of clones that were disease-linked in matched ankylosing spondylitis synovial fluid.

Germline trimming cut 2 bases from V and 3 bases from J; bases unmatched to any gene: 12. Germline values: CDR1 MGHRA, CDR2 YSYEKL. This CDR3 has 18 amino acids. Libraries of TCR beta came from quantitative 5'-RACE with molecular barcodes. MiXCR, applied by TCRdb to the 5' RACE reads, yields one record per CDR3 protein. The data contain around 430,000 distinct CDR3 sequences, 17% of them singletons. Input material: blood, either unsorted or a sorted T cell fraction (not recorded which). The chain links TRBV4-1 to TRBJ2-7; TRBD1 matches at 11 bases. The TCR originated in a male donor with ankylosing spondylitis. The CDR3 DNA reads TGCGCCAGCAGCCAAAGGACAGGGGGCGGTACGGGTTACTACGAGCAGTACTTC. This encodes CASSQRTGGGTGYYEQYF.